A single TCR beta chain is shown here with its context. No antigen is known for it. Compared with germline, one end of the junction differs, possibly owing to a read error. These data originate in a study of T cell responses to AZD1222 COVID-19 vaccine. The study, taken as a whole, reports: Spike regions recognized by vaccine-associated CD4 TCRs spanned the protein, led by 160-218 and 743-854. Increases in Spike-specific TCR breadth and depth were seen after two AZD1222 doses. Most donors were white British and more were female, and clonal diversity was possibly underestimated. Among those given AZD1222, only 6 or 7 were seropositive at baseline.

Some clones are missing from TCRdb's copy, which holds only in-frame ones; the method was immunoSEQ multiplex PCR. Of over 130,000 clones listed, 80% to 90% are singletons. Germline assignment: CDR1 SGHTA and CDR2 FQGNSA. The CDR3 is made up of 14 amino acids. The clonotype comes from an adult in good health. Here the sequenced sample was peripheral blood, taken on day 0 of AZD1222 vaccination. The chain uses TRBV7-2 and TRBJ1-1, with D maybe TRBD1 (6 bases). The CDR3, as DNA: TGTGCCAGCAGCCCTAGGAGGGGGAACCCTGAAGCTTTCTTT. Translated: CASSPRRGNPEAFF.